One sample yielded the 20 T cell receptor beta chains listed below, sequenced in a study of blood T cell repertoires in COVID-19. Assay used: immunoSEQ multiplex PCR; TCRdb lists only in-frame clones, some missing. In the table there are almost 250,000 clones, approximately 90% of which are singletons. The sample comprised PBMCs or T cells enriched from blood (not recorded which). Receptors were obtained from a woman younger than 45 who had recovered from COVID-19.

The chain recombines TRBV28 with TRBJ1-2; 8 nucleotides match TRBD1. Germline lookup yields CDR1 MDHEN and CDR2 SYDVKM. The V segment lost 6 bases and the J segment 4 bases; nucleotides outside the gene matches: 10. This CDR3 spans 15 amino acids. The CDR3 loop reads CASSPPDRGTYGYTF. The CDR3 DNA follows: TGTGCCAGCAGCCCCCCCGACAGGGGTACCTATGGCTACACCTTC.

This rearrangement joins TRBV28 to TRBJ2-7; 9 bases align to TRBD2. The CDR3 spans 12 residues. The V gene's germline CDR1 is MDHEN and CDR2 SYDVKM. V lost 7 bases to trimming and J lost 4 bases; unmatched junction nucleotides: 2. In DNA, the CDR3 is TGTGCCAGCAAGACTAGCGGATACGAGCAGTACTTC. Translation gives CASKTSGYEQYF.

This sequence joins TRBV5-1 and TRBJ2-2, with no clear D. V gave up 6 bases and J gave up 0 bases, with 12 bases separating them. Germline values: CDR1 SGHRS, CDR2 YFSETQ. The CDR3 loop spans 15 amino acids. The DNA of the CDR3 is TGCGCCAGCACCAGTACGTCCGCGAACACCGGGGAGCTGTTTTTT. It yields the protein CASTSTSANTGELFF.

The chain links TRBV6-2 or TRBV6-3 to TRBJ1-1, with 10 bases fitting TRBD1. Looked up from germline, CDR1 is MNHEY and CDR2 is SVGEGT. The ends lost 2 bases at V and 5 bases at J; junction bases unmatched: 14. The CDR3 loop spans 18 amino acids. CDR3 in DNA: TGTGCCAGCAGTTACCCGGGACAGGGGAGGCCCTTTGGGACTGAAGCTTTCTTT. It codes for CASSYPGQGRPFGTEAFF.

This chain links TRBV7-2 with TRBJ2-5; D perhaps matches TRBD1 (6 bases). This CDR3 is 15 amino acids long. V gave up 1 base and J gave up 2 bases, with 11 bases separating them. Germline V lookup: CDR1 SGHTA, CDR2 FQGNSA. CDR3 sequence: CASSLVVGTQETQYF. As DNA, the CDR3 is TGTGCCAGCAGCTTAGTGGTCGGGACACAAGAGACCCAGTACTTC.

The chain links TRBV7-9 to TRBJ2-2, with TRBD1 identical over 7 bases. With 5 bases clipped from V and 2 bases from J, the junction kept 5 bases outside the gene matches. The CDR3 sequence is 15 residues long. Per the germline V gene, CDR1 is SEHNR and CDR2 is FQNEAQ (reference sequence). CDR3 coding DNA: TGTGCCAGCAGCCGGGGACAGAGAAACACCGGGGAGCTGTTTTTT. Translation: CASSRGQRNTGELFF.

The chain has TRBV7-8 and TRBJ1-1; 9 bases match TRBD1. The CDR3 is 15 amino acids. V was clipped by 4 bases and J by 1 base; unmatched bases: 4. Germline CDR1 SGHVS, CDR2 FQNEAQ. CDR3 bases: TGTGCCAGCAGCTCTACAGGGGGCAGGAACACTGAAGCTTTCTTT. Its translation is CASSSTGGRNTEAFF.

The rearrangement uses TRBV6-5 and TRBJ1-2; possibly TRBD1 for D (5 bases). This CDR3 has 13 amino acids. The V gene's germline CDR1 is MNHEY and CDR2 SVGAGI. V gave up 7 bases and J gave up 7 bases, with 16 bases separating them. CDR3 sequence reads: CASTLGGIGGYTF. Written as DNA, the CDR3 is TGTGCCAGCACCCTGGGGGGGATTGGTGGCTACACCTTC.

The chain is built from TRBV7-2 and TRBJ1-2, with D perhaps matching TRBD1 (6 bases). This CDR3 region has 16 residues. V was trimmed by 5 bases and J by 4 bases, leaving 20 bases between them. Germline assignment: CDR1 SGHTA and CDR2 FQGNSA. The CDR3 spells CASSPNYRVGGYGYTF. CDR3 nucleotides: TGTGCCAGCAGCCCGAATTATCGGGTAGGGGGCTATGGCTACACCTTC.

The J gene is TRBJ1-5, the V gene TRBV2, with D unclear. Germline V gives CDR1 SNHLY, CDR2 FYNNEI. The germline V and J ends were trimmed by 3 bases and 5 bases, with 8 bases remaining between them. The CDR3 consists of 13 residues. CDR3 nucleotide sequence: TGTGCCAGCAGTGATGAGAGGGATCAGCCCCAGCATTTT. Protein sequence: CASSDERDQPQHF.

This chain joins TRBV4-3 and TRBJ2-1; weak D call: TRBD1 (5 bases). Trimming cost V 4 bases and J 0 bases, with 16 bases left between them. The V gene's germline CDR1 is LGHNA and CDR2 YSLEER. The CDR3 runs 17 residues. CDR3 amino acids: CASSPDPHRSSYNEQFF. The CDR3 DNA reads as TGCGCCAGCAGCCCTGACCCCCACAGGAGCTCCTACAATGAGCAGTTCTTC.

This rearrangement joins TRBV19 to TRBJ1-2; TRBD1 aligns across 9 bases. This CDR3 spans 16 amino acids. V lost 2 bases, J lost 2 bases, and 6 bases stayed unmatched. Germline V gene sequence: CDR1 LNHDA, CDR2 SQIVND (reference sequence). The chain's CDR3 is CASSIPETGGNYGYTF. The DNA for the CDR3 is TGTGCCAGTAGTATACCTGAAACAGGGGGCAACTATGGCTACACCTTC.

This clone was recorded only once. CDR3 amino acids: CASCGDTGKAFF. The CDR3 nucleotides read TGTGCCAGCTGTGGGGACACGGGTAAAGCTTTCTTT. The chain couples TRBV18 to TRBJ1-1; maybe TRBD1 (6 bases). V was trimmed by 7 bases and J by 9 bases, leaving 15 bases between them. The CDR3 is 12 residues long. Germline V gene lookup returns CDR1 KGHSH and CDR2 LQKENI.

CDR3 sequence: CASSQVGTSGSPQFF. CDR3 nucleotide sequence: TGCGCCAGCAGCCAAGTGGGGACTAGCGGCAGCCCCCAGTTCTTC. This sequence joins TRBV4-3 and TRBJ2-1; 11 positions match TRBD2. Germline V gene data show CDR1 as LGHNA and CDR2 as YSLEER. The CDR3 contains 15 residues. V was pared by 1 base and J by 13 bases, with 9 bases of the junction left unmatched.

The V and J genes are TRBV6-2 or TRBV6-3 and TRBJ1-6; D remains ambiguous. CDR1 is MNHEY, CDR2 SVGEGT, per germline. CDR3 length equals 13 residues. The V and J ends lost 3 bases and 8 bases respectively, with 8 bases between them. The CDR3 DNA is TGTGCCAGCAGTTATATCGGGGATTCACCCCTCCACTTT. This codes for CASSYIGDSPLHF.

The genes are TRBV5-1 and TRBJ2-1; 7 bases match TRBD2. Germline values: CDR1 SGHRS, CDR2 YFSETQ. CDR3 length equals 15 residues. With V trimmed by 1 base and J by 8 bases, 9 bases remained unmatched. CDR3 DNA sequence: TGCGCCAGCAGCTTGAACGCTGCGGGGAGGGATGAGCAGTTCTTC. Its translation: CASSLNAAGRDEQFF.

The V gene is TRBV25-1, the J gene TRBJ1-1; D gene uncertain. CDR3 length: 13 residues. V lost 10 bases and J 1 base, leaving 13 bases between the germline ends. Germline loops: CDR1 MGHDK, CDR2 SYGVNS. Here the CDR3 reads CATVQSRNTEAFF. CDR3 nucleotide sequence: TGTGCCACCGTACAGAGCAGGAACACTGAAGCTTTCTTT.

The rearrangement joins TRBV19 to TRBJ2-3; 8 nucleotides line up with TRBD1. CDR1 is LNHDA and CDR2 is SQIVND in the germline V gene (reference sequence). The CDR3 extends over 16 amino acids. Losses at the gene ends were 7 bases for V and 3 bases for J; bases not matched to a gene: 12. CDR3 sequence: CASTPDRAGLTDTQYF. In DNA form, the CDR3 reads TGTGCCAGTACCCCGGACAGGGCGGGTTTGACAGATACGCAGTATTTT.

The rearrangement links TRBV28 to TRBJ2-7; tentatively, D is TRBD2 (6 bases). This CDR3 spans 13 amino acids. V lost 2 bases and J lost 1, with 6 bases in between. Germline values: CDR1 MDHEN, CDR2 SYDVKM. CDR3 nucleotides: TGTGCCAGCAGTTTACGGGGGTCCTACGAGCAGTACTTC. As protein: CASSLRGSYEQYF. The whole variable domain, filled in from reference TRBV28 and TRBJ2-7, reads DVKVTQSSRYLVKRTGEKVFLECVQDMDHENMFWYRQDPGLGLRLIYFSYDVKMKEKGDIPEGYSVSREKKERFSLILESASTNQTSMYLCASSLRGSYEQYFGPGTRLTVT.

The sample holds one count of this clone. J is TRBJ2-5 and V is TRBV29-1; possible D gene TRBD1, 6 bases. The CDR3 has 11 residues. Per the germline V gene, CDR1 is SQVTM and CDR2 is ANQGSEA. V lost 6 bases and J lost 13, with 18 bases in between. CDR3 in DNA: TGCAGCGTCAGTAGGACAGAGGACTTGTACTTC. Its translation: CSVSRTEDLYF.